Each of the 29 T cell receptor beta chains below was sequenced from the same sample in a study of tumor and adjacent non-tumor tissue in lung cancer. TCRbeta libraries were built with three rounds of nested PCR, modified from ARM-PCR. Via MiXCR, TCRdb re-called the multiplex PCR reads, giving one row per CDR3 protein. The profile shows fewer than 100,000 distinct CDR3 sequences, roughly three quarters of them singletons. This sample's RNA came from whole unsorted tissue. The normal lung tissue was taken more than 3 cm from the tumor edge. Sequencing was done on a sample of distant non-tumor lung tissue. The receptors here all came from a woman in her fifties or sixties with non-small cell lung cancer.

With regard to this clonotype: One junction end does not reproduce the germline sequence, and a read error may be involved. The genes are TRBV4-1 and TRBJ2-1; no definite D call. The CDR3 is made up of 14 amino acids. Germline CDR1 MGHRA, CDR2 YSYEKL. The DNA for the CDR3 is TGCGCCAGCAGCCAAATTCAGGTGGGGTTCTTGCAGCTCTTC. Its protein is CASSQIQVGFLQLF.

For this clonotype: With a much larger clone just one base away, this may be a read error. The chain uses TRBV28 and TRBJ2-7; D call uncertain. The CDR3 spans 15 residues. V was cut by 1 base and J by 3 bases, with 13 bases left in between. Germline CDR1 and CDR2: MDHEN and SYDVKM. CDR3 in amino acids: CASSLFVTQNYEQYF. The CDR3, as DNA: TGTGCCAGCAGTTTATTTGTGACACAAAACTACGAGCAGTACTTC.

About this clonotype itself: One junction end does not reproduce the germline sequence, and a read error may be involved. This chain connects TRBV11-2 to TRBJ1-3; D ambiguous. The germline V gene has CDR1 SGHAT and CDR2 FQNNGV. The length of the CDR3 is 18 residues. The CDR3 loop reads CDSSLYSRTADSGNTIYF. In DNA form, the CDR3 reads TGTGACAGCAGTTTATACTCCAGGACTGCCGACTCTGGAAACACCATATATTTT. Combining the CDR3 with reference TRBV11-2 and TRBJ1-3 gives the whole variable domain EAGVAQSPRYKIIEKRQSVAFWCNPISGHATLYWYQQILGQGPKLLIQFQNNGVVDDSQLPKDRFSAERLKGVDSTLKIQPAKLEDSAVYLCDSSLYSRTADSGNTIYFGEGSWLTVV.

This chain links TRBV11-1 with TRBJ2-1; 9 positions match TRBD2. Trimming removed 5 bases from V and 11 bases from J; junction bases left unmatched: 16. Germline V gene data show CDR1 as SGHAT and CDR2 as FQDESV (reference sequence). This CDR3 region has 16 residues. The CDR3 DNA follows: TGTGCCAGCAGCCCGCACGGGGCTAGCGGGATCGGTAAGCAGTTCTTC. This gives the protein CASSPHGASGIGKQFF. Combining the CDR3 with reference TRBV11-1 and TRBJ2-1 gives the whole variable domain EAEVAQSPRYKITEKSQAVAFWCDPISGHATLYWYRQILGQGPELLVQFQDESVVDDSQLPKDRFSAERLKGVDSTLKIQPAELGDSAMYLCASSPHGASGIGKQFFGPGTRLTVL.

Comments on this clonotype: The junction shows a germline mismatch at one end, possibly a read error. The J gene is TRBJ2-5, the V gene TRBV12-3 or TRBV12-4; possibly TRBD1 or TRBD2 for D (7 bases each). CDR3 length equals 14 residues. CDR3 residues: CPSSWGQGGDTQYF. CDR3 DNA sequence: TGTCCCAGCAGTTGGGGCCAGGGGGGGGATACCCAGTACTTC.

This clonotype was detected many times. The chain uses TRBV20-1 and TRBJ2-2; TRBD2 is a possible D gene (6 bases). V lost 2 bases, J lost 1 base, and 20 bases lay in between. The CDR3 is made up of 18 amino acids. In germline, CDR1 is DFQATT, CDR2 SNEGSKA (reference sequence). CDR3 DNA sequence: TGCAGTGCTAGACCTCAAGGAGGGAATTCAGGGAACACCGGGGAGCTGTTTTTT. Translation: CSARPQGGNSGNTGELFF.

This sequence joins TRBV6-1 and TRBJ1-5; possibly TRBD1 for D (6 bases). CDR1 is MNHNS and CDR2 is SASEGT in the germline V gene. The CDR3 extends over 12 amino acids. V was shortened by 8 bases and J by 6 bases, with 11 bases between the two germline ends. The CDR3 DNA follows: TGTGCCAGCTGGGACACGAGTCAGCCCCAGCATTTT. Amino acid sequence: CASWDTSQPQHF.

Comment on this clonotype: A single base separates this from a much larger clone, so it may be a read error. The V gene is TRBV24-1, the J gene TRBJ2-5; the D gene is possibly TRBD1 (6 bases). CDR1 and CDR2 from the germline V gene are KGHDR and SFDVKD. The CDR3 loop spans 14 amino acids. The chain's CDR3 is CATSDKDRSETHYF. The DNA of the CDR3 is TGTGCCACCAGTGACAAGGACAGATCCGAGACCCATTACTTC.

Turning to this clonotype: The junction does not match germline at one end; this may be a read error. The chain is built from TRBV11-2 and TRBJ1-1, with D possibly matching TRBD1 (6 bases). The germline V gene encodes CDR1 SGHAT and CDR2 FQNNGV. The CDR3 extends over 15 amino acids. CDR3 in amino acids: CASSLEPGANAETFF. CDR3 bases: TGTGCCAGCAGTTTAGAGCCGGGGGCGAACGCTGAAACTTTCTTT.

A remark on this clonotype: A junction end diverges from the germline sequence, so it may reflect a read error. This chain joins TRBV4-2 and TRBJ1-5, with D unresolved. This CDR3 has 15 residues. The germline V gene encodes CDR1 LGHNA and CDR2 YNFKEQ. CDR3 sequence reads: CANSQYLTSNQHQHF. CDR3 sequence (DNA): TGTGCCAACAGCCAATACCTCACTAGCAATCAGCACCAGCATTTT.

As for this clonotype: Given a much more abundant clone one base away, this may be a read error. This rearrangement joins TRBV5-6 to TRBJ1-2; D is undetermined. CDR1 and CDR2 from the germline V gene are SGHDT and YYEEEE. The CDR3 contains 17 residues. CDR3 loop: CASSSPDTPGGNHGYTF. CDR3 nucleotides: TGTGCCAGCAGCAGCCCCGACACCCCCGGTGGTAACCATGGCTACACCTTC.

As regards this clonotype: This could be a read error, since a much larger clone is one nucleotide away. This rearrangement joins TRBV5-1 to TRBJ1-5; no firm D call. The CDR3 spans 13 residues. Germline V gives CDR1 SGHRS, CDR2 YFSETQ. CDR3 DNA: TGCGCCAGCAGCGAACTTCCAAATCAGCCCCCGCATTTT. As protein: CASSELPNQPPHF.

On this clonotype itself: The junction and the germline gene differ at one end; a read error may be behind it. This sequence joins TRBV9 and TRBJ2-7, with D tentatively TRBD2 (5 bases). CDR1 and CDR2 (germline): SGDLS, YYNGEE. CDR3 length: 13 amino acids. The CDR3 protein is CTSGDSVGYEQYF. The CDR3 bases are TGTACCAGCGGTGATTCGGTCGGATACGAGCAGTACTTC.

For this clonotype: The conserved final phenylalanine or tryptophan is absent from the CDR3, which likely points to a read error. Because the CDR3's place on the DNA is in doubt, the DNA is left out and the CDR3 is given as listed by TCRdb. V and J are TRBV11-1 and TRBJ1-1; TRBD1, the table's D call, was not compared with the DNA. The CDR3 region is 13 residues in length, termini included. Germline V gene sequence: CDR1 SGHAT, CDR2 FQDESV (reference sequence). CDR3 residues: CASSLRGDTEALL.

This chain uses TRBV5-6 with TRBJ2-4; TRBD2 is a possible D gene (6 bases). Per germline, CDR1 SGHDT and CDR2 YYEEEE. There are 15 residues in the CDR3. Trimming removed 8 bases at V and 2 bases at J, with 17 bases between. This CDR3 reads CARTNVGDSKNIQYF. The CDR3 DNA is TGTGCCAGAACTAACGTGGGGGACTCCAAAAACATTCAGTACTTC.

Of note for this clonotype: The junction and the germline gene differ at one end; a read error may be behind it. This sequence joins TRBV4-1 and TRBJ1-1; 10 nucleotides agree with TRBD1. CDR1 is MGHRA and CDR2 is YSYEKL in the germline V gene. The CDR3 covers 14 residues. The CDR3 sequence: CASSRRTGGTEAFF. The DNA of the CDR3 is TGCGCAAGCAGCCGACGGACAGGGGGGACTGAAGCTTTCTTT.

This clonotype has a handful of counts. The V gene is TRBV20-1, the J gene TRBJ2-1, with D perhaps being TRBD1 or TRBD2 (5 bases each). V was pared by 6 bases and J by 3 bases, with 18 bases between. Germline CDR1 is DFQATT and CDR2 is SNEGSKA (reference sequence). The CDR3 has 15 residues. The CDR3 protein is CSARLPGRDYNEQFF. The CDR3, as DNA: TGCAGTGCCAGGCTTCCGGGACGCGACTACAATGAGCAGTTCTTC.

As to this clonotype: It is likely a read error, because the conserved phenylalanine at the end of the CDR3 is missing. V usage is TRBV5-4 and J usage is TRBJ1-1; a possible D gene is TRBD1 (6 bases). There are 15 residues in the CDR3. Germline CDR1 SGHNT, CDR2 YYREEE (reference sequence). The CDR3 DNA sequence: TGTTCCAGCAGCTCCGGGGGCGCCTGGGACACTGAAGCTTTCTCT. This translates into CSSSSGGAWDTEAFS.

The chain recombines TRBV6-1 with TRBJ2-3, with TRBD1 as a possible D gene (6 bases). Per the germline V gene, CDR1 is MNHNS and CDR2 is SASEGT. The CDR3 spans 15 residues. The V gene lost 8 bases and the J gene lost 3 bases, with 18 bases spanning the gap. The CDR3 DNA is TGTGCCAGCGGTTGGTTGGGACAAAATACAGATACGCAGTATTTT. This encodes CASGWLGQNTDTQYF.

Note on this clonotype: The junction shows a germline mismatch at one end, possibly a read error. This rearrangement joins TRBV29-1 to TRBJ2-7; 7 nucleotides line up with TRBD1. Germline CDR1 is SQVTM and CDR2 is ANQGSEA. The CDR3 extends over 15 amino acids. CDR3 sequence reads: CNVVLSYRGSYEQYF. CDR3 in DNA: TGCAACGTTGTACTGTCGTACAGGGGATCCTACGAGCAGTACTTC.

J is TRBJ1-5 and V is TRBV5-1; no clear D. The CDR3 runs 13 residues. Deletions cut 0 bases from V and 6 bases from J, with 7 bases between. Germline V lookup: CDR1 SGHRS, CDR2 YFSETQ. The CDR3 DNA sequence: TGCGCCAGCAGCTTGGAAGGTCTTCAGCCCCAGCATTTT. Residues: CASSLEGLQPQHF.

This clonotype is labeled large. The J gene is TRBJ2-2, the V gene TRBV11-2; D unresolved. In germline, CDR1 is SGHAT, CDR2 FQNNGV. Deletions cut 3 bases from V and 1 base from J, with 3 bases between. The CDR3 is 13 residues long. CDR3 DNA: TGTGCCAGCAGCTTCGAGAACACCGGGGAGCTGTTTTTT. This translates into CASSFENTGELFF.

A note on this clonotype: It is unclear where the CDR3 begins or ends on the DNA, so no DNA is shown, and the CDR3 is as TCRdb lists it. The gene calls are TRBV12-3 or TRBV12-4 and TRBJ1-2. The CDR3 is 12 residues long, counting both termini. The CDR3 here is CATREGNYGCTF.

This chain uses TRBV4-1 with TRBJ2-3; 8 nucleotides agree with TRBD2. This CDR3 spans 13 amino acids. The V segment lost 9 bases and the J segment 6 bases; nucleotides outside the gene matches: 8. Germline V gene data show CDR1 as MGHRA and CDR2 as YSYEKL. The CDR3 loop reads CASQTSVADTQYF. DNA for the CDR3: TGCGCCAGTCAGACTAGCGTCGCGGATACGCAGTATTTT.

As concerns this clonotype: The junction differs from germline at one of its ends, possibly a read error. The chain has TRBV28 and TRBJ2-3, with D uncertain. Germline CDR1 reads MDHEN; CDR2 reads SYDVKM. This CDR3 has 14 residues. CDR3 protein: CATSRYTYTDSQYF. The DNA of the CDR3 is TGCGCCACCTCGCGTTATACATACACAGATTCGCAGTATTTT.

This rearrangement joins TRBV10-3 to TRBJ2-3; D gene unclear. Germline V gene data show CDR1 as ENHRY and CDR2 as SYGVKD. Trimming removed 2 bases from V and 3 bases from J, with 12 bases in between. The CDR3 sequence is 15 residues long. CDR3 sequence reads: CAISEANPSTDTQYF. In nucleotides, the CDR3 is TGTGCCATCAGTGAGGCTAACCCTAGTACAGATACGCAGTATTTT.

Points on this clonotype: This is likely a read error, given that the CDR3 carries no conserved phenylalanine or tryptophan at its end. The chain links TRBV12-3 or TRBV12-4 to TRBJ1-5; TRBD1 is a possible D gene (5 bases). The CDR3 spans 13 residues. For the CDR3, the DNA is TGTGGCAGCAAGGGCAGGGGCAATCAGCCCCAGCATTCT. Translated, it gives CGSKGRGNQPQHS.

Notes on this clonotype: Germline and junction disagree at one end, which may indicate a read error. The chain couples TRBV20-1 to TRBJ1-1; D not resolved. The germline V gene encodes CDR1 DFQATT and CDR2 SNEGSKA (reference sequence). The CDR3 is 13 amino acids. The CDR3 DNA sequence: TGCAGTACTAGAGGATGGTCGGAGACTGAAGCTTTCTTT. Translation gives CSTRGWSETEAFF.

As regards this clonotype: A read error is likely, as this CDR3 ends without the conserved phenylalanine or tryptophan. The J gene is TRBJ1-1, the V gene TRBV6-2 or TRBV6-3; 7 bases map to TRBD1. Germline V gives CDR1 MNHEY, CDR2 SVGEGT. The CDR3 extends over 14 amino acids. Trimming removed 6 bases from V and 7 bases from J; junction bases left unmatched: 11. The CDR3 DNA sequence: TGTGCCAGCAGCCGGGGGGCAGGGGGGATTGAAGCTTTCATT. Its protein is CASSRGAGGIEAFI.